This TCR beta chain came from a study of identical twins. Study-level points and caveats: There is a chance that invariant MAIT and iNKT cells partially muddied zero-insertion analyses.

Trimming took 6 bases from V and 1 from J, leaving 16 bases between them. This CDR3 is built from 15 residues. Germline V gene sequence: CDR1 SGHRS, CDR2 YFSETQ. Via MiXCR, TCRdb re-called the 5' RACE reads, giving one row per CDR3 protein. The sample holds 650,000 to 750,000 distinct CDR3 sequences, around 20% seen once. Comments on this clonotype: Its antigen remains unknown.

These data are also associated with another study on T cells expressing NK-cell markers. That paper adds: The TCR beta repertoires originated in sorted CD3+CD56+NKG2C+, CD3+CD56+NKG2C- and CD3+CD56-NKG2C+ T cells. Several of the donors also had these clonotypes leading their CD3+CD56-NKG2C+ fraction. HCMV specificity of the expanded NKG2C+ T cell clones stayed unclear.

Sample: PBMCs. V and J are TRBV5-1 and TRBJ2-5; tentatively, D is TRBD2 (6 bases). The TCR originated in a woman aged 18 to 35 in good health. CDR3 residues: CASTRPGDSQETQYF. The CDR3 DNA sequence: TGCGCCAGCACTCGACCGGGGGACTCCCAAGAGACCCAGTACTTC.